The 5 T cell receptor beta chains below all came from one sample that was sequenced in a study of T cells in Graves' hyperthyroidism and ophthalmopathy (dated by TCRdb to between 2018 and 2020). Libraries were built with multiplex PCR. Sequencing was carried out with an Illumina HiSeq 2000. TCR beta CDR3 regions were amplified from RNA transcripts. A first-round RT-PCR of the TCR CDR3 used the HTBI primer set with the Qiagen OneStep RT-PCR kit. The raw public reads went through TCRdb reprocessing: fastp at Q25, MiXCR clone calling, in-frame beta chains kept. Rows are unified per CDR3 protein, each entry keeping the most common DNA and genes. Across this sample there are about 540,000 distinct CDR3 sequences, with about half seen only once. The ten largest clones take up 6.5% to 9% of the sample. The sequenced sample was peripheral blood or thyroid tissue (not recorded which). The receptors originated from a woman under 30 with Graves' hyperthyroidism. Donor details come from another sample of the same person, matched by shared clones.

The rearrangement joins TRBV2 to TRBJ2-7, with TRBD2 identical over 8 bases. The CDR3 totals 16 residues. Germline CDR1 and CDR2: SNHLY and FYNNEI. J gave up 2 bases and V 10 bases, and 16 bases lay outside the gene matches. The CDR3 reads CANRKGLAGTPYEQYF. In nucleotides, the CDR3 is TGTGCCAACAGAAAGGGTCTAGCGGGTACCCCCTACGAGCAGTACTTC.

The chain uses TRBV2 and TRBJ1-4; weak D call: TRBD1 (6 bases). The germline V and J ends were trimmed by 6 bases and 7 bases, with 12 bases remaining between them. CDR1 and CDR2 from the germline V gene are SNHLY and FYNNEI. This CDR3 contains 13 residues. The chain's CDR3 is CASSPEDSEKLFF. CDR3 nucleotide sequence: TGTGCCAGCAGCCCCGAGGACAGTGAAAAACTGTTTTTT.

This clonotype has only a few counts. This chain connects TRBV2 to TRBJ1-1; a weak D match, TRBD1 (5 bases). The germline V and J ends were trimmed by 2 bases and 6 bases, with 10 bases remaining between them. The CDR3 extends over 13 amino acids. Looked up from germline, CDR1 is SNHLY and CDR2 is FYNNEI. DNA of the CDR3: TGTGCCAGCAGTGAACAGGGTTTGGCTGAAGCTTTCTTT. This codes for CASSEQGLAEAFF.

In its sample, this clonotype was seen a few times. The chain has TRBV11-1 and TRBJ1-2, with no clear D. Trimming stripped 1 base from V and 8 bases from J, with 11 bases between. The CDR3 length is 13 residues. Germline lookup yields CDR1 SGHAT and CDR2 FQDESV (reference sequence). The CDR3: CASSLGWVGGYTF. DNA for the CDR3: TGTGCCAGCAGCTTAGGATGGGTGGGAGGCTACACCTTC.

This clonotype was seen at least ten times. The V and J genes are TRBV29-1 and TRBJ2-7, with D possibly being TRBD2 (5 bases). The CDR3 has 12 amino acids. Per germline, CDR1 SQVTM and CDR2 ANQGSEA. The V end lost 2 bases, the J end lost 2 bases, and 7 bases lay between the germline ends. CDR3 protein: CSVELAAYEQYF. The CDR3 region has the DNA TGCAGCGTTGAACTAGCAGCCTACGAGCAGTACTTC.